The clone carrying this T cell receptor beta chain turned up a few times. What it binds is unknown. This entry belongs to a study of T-cell memory formation after mild COVID-19. For the study at large: TCR clusters were largely donor specific.

Overall study results and limits: Several responding clones turned up in pre-infection memory, indicating that cross-reactive memory may have taken part.

TCRdb fed the 5' RACE reads into MiXCR, producing one record per CDR3 protein. The sample includes around 300,000 distinct CDR3 sequences, more than 13% seen only once; the top ten take 21%. The J segment lost 7 bases and the V segment lost 4 bases, leaving 14 bases of the junction unmatched. The germline CDR1 and CDR2 sequences are SGHRS and YFSETQ. This CDR3 has 16 residues. This sequence originates from a man between 18 and 35 years old who had mild COVID-19 (a few samples of this study predate the infection). Cell type and time point are not known. The chain uses TRBV5-1 and TRBJ2-1; TRBD2 agrees at 7 bases. Specimen: PBMCs or a T cell subset sorted from them (not recorded which). The DNA of the CDR3 is TGCGCCAGCAGCCTACCACGCGGGGGAGGCCTTAATGAGCAGTTCTTC. Amino acids: CASSLPRGGGLNEQFF.